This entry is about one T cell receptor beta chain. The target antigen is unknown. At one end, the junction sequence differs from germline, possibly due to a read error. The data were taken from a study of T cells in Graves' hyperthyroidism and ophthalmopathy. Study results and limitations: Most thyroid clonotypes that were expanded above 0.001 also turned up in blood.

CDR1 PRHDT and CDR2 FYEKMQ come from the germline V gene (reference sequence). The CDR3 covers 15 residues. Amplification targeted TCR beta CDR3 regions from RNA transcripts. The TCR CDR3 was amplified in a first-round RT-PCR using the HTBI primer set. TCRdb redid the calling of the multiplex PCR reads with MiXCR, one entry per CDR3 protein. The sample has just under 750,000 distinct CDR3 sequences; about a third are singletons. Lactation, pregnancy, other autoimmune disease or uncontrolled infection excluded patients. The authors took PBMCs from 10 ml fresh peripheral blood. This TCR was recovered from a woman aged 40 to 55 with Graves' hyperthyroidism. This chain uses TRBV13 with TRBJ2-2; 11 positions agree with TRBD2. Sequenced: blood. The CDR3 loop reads CASRPLAGGPGELFF. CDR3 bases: TGCGCCAGCAGACCCTTAGCGGGAGGGCCCGGGGAGCTGTTTTTT.